The source of this T cell receptor (beta chain) is a study of cytomegalovirus exposure and HLA in healthy donors. With 60 Vbeta and 13 Jbeta primers, the PCR was carried out. Data came from immunoSEQ multiplex PCR; TCRdb stores just in-frame clones and leaves some out. The sample includes over 100,000 clones, over 65% of them seen just once. The germline V gene encodes CDR1 SEHNR and CDR2 FQNEAQ (reference sequence). The CDR3 is made up of 18 amino acids. The origin of this receptor is a woman aged 40 to 50 in good health and CMV-seropositive. The rearrangement joins TRBV7-9 to TRBJ2-5, with unresolved D. The DNA end lines up better with TRBJ2-7; the J call may be wrong. The sequenced sample was PBMCs. CDR3 amino acids: CASSLVDSDGYRSYEQYF. CDR3 coding DNA: TGTGCCAGCAGCTTAGTAGACTCCGACGGATATCGCTCCTACGAGCAGTACTTC.